The 24 T cell receptor beta chains below come from one sample, sequenced in a study of shared clonotypes between healthy human individuals. Clones were sequenced by immunoSEQ multiplex PCR, and TCRdb holds only the in-frame ones, with some missing. This table has roughly 1 million clones, 65% to 80% appearing once. Specimen: memory CD4+ T cells sorted from blood. Subset described: CD45RA-negative fraction. The receptors were sampled from a man younger than 35 in good health.

J is TRBJ1-2 and V is TRBV4-3; 7 nucleotides match TRBD1. The CDR3 covers 13 residues. Germline V gene sequence: CDR1 LGHNA, CDR2 YSLEER. V gave up 4 bases and J gave up 8 bases; unmatched junction bases: 7. CDR3 coding DNA: TGCGCCAGCAGCCCGAACAGGGGATTCGGCTACACCTTC. This sequence encodes CASSPNRGFGYTF.

This chain uses TRBV9 with TRBJ1-4; tentative D call: TRBD1 (6 bases). Germline V lookup: CDR1 SGDLS, CDR2 YYNGEE. The CDR3 has 14 amino acids. Trimming took 2 bases from V and 5 from J, leaving 10 bases between them. In nucleotides, the CDR3 is TGTGCCAGCAGCGTGGGACATGGGAATGAAAAACTGTTTTTT. It encodes CASSVGHGNEKLFF.

V is TRBV4-1 and J is TRBJ2-3, with D hard to call. Germline CDR1 reads MGHRA; CDR2 reads YSYEKL. The V end lost 2 bases, the J end lost 2 bases, and 14 bases lay between the germline ends. There are 16 residues in the CDR3. The CDR3 here is CASSQSMVFITDTQYF. The CDR3 region has the DNA TGCGCCAGCAGCCAATCAATGGTCTTCATCACAGATACGCAGTATTTT.

With regard to this clone: The sample carries other DNA sequences with the same CDR3. The rearrangement links TRBV19 to TRBJ2-7; the match to TRBD1 covers 7 bases. The V and J ends lost 3 bases and 2 bases, in that order; junction bases with no gene match: 7. Germline V gene lookup returns CDR1 LNHDA and CDR2 SQIVND (reference sequence). This CDR3 contains 15 residues. CDR3 coding DNA: TGTGCCAGTAGTATTCGGACAGGAGAAGCCTACGAGCAGTACTTC. Protein sequence: CASSIRTGEAYEQYF.

The V call is TRBV6-5, the J call TRBJ2-7, with D maybe TRBD1 (5 bases). The CDR3 totals 11 residues. Trimming took 6 bases from V and 5 from J, leaving 8 bases between them. The V gene's germline CDR1 is MNHEY and CDR2 SVGAGI. Here the CDR3 reads CASRSGNEQYF. CDR3 nucleotides: TGTGCCAGCAGGTCAGGGAACGAGCAGTACTTC.

The chain uses TRBV2 and TRBJ2-1; D possibly corresponds to TRBD2 (5 bases). Trimming stripped 8 bases from V and 3 bases from J, with 14 bases between. This CDR3 contains 14 residues. Germline V gene sequence: CDR1 SNHLY, CDR2 FYNNEI. CDR3: CASGQEELYNEQFF. CDR3 bases: TGTGCCAGCGGGCAGGAGGAGCTCTACAATGAGCAGTTCTTC.

In the case of this clone: This may stem from a read error, because a much larger clone lies one nucleotide away. The same CDR3 arises from other DNA sequences in this sample as well. The chain joins TRBV5-1 to TRBJ1-3; D not resolved. Germline V gene lookup returns CDR1 SGHRS and CDR2 YFSETQ. CDR3 length: 14 residues. Deletions cut 2 bases from V and 0 bases from J, with 6 bases between. As DNA, the CDR3 is TGCGCCAGCAGCTTAGGAGTCTCTGGAAACACCATATATTTT. Translating it yields CASSLGVSGNTIYF.

The chain links TRBV6-1 to TRBJ1-2; 9 bases align to TRBD1. The J segment lost 7 bases and the V segment lost 2 bases, leaving 2 bases of the junction unmatched. In germline, CDR1 is MNHNS, CDR2 SASEGT. The CDR3 is 13 residues long. CDR3: CASSELGQGGYTF. CDR3 DNA: TGTGCCAGCAGTGAACTGGGACAGGGTGGCTACACCTTC.

This clone was seen once. A much larger clone lies a single base off, so this may be a read error. J is TRBJ1-6 and V is TRBV7-2; D is possibly TRBD1 (5 bases). CDR3 length equals 15 residues. The germline gives CDR1 SGHTA, CDR2 FQGNSA. The CDR3 DNA is TGTGCCAGCAGCTTAAGTCGGCAGGGTAATTCACCCCCCCACTTT. It yields the protein CASSLSRQGNSPPHF.

The chain carries TRBV4-1 and TRBJ2-2; 13 bases fit TRBD2. The CDR3 consists of 16 residues. Losses at the gene ends were 4 bases for V and 5 bases for J; bases not matched to a gene: 4. Germline loops: CDR1 MGHRA, CDR2 YSYEKL. The CDR3 protein is CASSRPTSGRTGELFF. The CDR3 nucleotides are TGCGCCAGCAGCCGACCGACTAGCGGGAGGACCGGGGAGCTGTTTTTT.

On this clone: This specimen includes other DNA sequences encoding the same CDR3. The V and J genes are TRBV7-2 and TRBJ2-5, with D maybe TRBD2 (5 bases). Trimming took off 6 bases at V and 4 bases at J, with 9 bases between the two ends. This CDR3 has 12 amino acids. Per the germline V gene, CDR1 is SGHTA and CDR2 is FQGNSA. In nucleotides, the CDR3 is TGTGCCAGCAGTTATGGGAGAGAGACCCAGTACTTC. It codes for CASSYGRETQYF.

The sample holds one count of this clone. This sequence joins TRBV7-2 and TRBJ2-7, with D perhaps TRBD2 (6 bases). The ends were cut back, 5 bases at V and 6 bases at J, with 14 bases in the middle. The CDR3 extends over 13 amino acids. Germline V lookup: CDR1 SGHTA, CDR2 FQGNSA. CDR3 residues: CASSRSRDSEQYF. CDR3 DNA: TGTGCCAGCAGCAGAAGCAGGGACTCCGAGCAGTACTTC. Filled out from reference TRBV7-2 and TRBJ2-7, the complete variable domain reads GAGVSQSPSNKVTEKGKDVELRCDPISGHTALYWYRQSLGQGLEFLIYFQGNSAPDKSGLPSDRFSAERTGGSVSTLTIQRTQQEDSAVYLCASSRSRDSEQYFGPGTRLTVT.

The rearrangement uses TRBV5-1 and TRBJ1-6, with D tentatively TRBD1 (5 bases). Germline CDR1 SGHRS, CDR2 YFSETQ. The V gene lost 3 bases and the J gene lost 4 bases, with 14 bases spanning the gap. The CDR3 has 16 amino acids. CDR3 DNA sequence: TGCGCCAGCAGCTCAGACGGGGGGTTATATAATTCACCCCTCCACTTT. Translated, it gives CASSSDGGLYNSPLHF.

This clone has just one count. The rearrangement uses TRBV5-6 and TRBJ2-5; maybe TRBD2 (7 bases). V was clipped by 4 bases and J by 3 bases, with 16 bases between them. Per germline, CDR1 SGHDT and CDR2 YYEEEE. The CDR3 is 15 residues long. In DNA form, the CDR3 reads TGTGCCAGCAGCAGCGGGACACTCCTTGAAGAGACCCAGTACTTC. Protein: CASSSGTLLEETQYF.

The chain joins TRBV6-6 to TRBJ1-3; D is uncertain. The CDR3 contains 11 residues. Germline CDR1 reads MNHNY; CDR2 reads SVGAGI (reference sequence). V lost 6 bases and J 4 bases, leaving 4 bases between the germline ends. The CDR3 sequence is CASSRGNTIYF. CDR3 sequence (DNA): TGTGCCAGCAGCCGGGGAAACACCATATATTTT.

This sequence joins TRBV7-2 and TRBJ2-3; no clear D. The CDR3 sequence is 13 residues long. Germline-derived CDR1 and CDR2 are SGHTA and FQGNSA. V shed 1 base and J shed 3 bases, with 5 bases lying between them. This CDR3 is CASSLVGTDTQYF. The CDR3 nucleotides are TGTGCCAGCAGCTTAGTGGGGACAGATACGCAGTATTTT.

The rearrangement uses TRBV6-5 and TRBJ1-2; D is possibly TRBD1 (5 bases). V shed 4 bases and J shed 7 bases, with 13 bases lying between them. Germline V gene lookup returns CDR1 MNHEY and CDR2 SVGAGI. The CDR3 spans 13 residues. Here the CDR3 reads CASSSGRATGYTF. The CDR3 DNA sequence: TGTGCCAGCAGTTCAGGGAGAGCAACTGGCTACACCTTC.

This clone was detected only a few times. This sequence joins TRBV6-6 and TRBJ1-2, with TRBD1 as a possible D gene (6 bases). V gave up 6 bases and J gave up 7 bases, with 15 bases separating them. The CDR3 extends over 13 amino acids. Per the germline V gene, CDR1 is MNHNY and CDR2 is SVGAGI (reference sequence). Here the CDR3 reads CASRRTGTVGYTF. The DNA for the CDR3 is TGTGCCAGCAGGCGAACAGGGACGGTTGGCTACACCTTC.

V is TRBV7-6 and J is TRBJ2-2, with no clear D. This CDR3 comprises 14 residues. The V end was cut by 3 bases, the J end by 3 bases, with 8 bases between. Germline V lookup: CDR1 SGHVS, CDR2 FNYEAQ. CDR3 protein: CASSFTGHTGELFF. The CDR3 coding sequence is TGTGCCAGCAGCTTCACGGGTCACACCGGGGAGCTGTTTTTT.

This chain links TRBV30 with TRBJ1-5, with D hard to call. CDR1 is GTSNPN, CDR2 SVGIG, per germline (reference sequence). The CDR3 sequence is 11 residues long. V lost 5 bases, J lost 5 bases, and 7 bases lay in between. For the CDR3, the DNA is TGTGCCTGGGGCGGGGATCAGCCCCAGCATTTT. Translation gives CAWGGDQPQHF.

This clone was counted a single time. The gene calls are TRBV6-1 and TRBJ1-2; D unresolved. Germline-derived CDR1 and CDR2 are MNHNS and SASEGT. The V end lost 1 base, the J end lost 1 base, and 10 bases lay between the germline ends. The CDR3 is 15 residues long. CDR3 sequence: CASSEDGRINYGYTF. The CDR3 DNA reads TGTGCCAGCAGTGAAGACGGACGGATTAACTATGGCTACACCTTC.

J is TRBJ2-3 and V is TRBV11-3; 8 bases map to TRBD2. J gave up 4 bases and V 5 bases, and 8 bases lay outside the gene matches. CDR1 SGHNT and CDR2 YENEEA come from the germline V gene. The CDR3 is 15 residues long. CDR3 amino acids: CASSPGGMGPDTQYF. Written as DNA, the CDR3 is TGTGCCAGCAGCCCGGGGGGGATGGGCCCAGATACGCAGTATTTT.

The V call is TRBV6-5, the J call TRBJ1-4, with 7 positions matching TRBD1. Trimming cost V 6 bases and J 14 bases; bases outside gene matches: 18. This CDR3 comprises 15 residues. Germline assignment: CDR1 MNHEY and CDR2 SVGAGI. CDR3 DNA sequence: TGTGCCAGCAGAGCTACAGGGGTCACGGCGCGTCGTCTGTTTTTT. Protein: CASRATGVTARRLFF.

This clone was seen at least ten times. This chain links TRBV29-1 with TRBJ2-7; 7 bases align to TRBD1. The CDR3 runs to 14 residues. V was clipped by 3 bases and J by 2 bases; unmatched bases: 7. Germline loops: CDR1 SQVTM, CDR2 ANQGSEA. The CDR3 DNA reads as TGCAGCGTTGAGGGAACACAGGGGACCTACGAGCAGTACTTC. It specifies CSVEGTQGTYEQYF.